These 21 T cell receptor beta chains were sequenced from one sample in a study of HIV-infected patients and healthy controls. TCRdb itself ran the 5' RACE reads through MiXCR, one entry per CDR3 protein. The sample consists of about 17,000 distinct CDR3 sequences, around 17% of them appearing once. Specimen: CD8+ T cells from blood. The receptor set was obtained from a human donor in good health.

This clonotype was seen ten or more times. The V and J genes are TRBV4-2 and TRBJ2-3; 9 positions match TRBD2. Per germline, CDR1 LGHNA and CDR2 YNFKEQ. J lost 3 bases, V lost 3 bases, and 10 bases had no gene match. The CDR3 is made up of 17 amino acids. The CDR3 DNA sequence: TGTGCCAGCAGCCACCCCTCCGGGACTAGCAAGACAGATACGCAGTATTTT. The encoded protein is CASSHPSGTSKTDTQYF.

V usage is TRBV19 and J usage is TRBJ1-2; D ambiguous. Trimming shortened V by 1 base and J by 2 bases, and 11 bases separated the two germline ends. CDR1 is LNHDA and CDR2 is SQIVND in the germline V gene (reference sequence). The CDR3 has 15 amino acids. The CDR3 region has the DNA TGTGCCAGTAGTATAGGGACCCCCCGGAACTATGGCTACACCTTC. Residues: CASSIGTPRNYGYTF.

This clonotype was seen more than once but under ten times. This chain connects TRBV14 to TRBJ2-7; D perhaps matches TRBD2 (6 bases). Germline V CDR1 and CDR2: SGHDN, FVKESK. This CDR3 contains 13 residues. Trimming left V 8 bases short and J 4 bases short, with 15 bases between. The CDR3 spells CASAPLGRYEQYF. For the CDR3, the DNA is TGTGCCAGCGCCCCTTTGGGGAGGTACGAGCAGTACTTC. Full variable domain (missing parts from reference TRBV14 and TRBJ2-7): EAGVTQFPSHSVIEKGQTVTLRCDPISGHDNLYWYRRVMGKEIKFLLHFVKESKQDESGMPNNRFLAERTGGTYSTLKVQPAELEDSGVYFCASAPLGRYEQYFGPGTRLTVT.

The rearrangement links TRBV7-9 to TRBJ2-2; 8 bases are a match to TRBD2. CDR1 and CDR2 (germline): SEHNR, FQNEAQ (reference sequence). This CDR3 is built from 18 residues. Trimming removed 6 bases from V and 6 bases from J; junction bases left unmatched: 18. DNA of the CDR3: TGTGCCAGCAGGTCCTCCTCCACCTTAGCGGGACGGCCCGGGGAGCTGTTTTTT. Its translation: CASRSSSTLAGRPGELFF.

The chain has TRBV7-2 and TRBJ2-5, with D tentatively TRBD2 (6 bases). Trimming removed 5 bases from V and 3 bases from J, with 22 bases in between. The CDR3 contains 17 residues. Germline CDR1 and CDR2: SGHTA and FQGNSA. CDR3 sequence: CASSPPTPGLLKETQYF. The CDR3 DNA reads as TGTGCCAGCAGCCCACCCACGCCGGGACTGTTAAAAGAGACCCAGTACTTC.

The chain is built from TRBV5-1 and TRBJ2-1; 8 bases are shared with TRBD2. This CDR3 region has 15 residues. CDR1 is SGHRS and CDR2 is YFSETQ in the germline V gene. After removal of 0 bases from V and 8 bases from J, the junction contained 7 bases not matched to a gene. CDR3 in amino acids: CASSLAYGRADEQFF. The CDR3 region has the DNA TGCGCCAGCAGCTTGGCCTACGGGAGGGCCGATGAGCAGTTCTTC.

The chain employs TRBV6-2 or TRBV6-3 and TRBJ1-1; D gene uncertain. Trimming took 2 bases from V and 6 from J, leaving 13 bases between them. CDR3 length equals 14 residues. Germline CDR1 and CDR2: MNHEY and SVGEGT. The CDR3 protein is CASSYPKSPPEAFF. CDR3 sequence (DNA): TGTGCCAGCAGTTACCCTAAAAGTCCCCCTGAAGCTTTCTTT.

The rearrangement links TRBV28 to TRBJ2-7; TRBD1 matches at 7 bases. V lost 6 bases to trimming and J lost 2 bases; unmatched junction nucleotides: 10. The CDR3 contains 15 residues. Germline V lookup: CDR1 MDHEN, CDR2 SYDVKM. The CDR3 nucleotides read TGTGCCAGCAGCCCACTGACAGGGACCCCCTACGAGCAGTACTTC. Its protein is CASSPLTGTPYEQYF.

This clonotype was seen more than once but under ten times. The chain's CDR3 is CASSTPGQTYEQYF. DNA of the CDR3: TGTGCCAGCAGTACCCCGGGACAGACCTACGAGCAGTACTTC. The chain uses TRBV28 and TRBJ2-7; 7 positions agree with TRBD1. The CDR3 runs 14 residues. The J segment lost 2 bases and the V segment lost 5 bases, leaving 6 bases of the junction unmatched. CDR1 and CDR2 from the germline V gene are MDHEN and SYDVKM.

This clonotype has just one count. The V gene is TRBV20-1, the J gene TRBJ2-4; 7 bases line up with TRBD2. The CDR3 is made up of 14 amino acids. Germline values: CDR1 DFQATT, CDR2 SNEGSKA (reference sequence). After removal of 3 bases from V and 8 bases from J, the junction contained 10 bases not matched to a gene. CDR3 DNA sequence: TGCAGTGCTAGTTACCCGGGAGGAAAGGACATTCAGTACTTC. Translating gives CSASYPGGKDIQYF.

The sample holds many counts of this clonotype. The chain combines TRBV3-1 with TRBJ2-1, with D unresolved. V dropped 1 base and J dropped 6 bases, with 4 bases sitting between them. Germline values: CDR1 LGHDT, CDR2 YNNKEL (reference sequence). This CDR3 is 12 amino acids long. CDR3 in amino acids: CASSQVGNEQFF. CDR3 in DNA: TGTGCCAGCAGCCAAGTCGGCAATGAGCAGTTCTTC.

This clonotype was counted at least ten times. The chain combines TRBV29-1 with TRBJ2-7, with 7 positions matching TRBD2. CDR3 size: 13 residues. The germline gives CDR1 SQVTM, CDR2 ANQGSEA. Unmatched junction bases numbered 5, after V lost 5 bases and J lost 1 base. This CDR3 is CSVILADSYEQYF. CDR3 nucleotide sequence: TGCAGCGTTATCCTAGCGGATTCCTACGAGCAGTACTTC.

This clonotype was observed at least ten times. The chain employs TRBV20-1 and TRBJ1-1, with D perhaps matching TRBD1 (6 bases). The V gene lost 5 bases and the J gene lost 1 base, with 23 bases spanning the gap. CDR3 size: 17 residues. The germline V gene has CDR1 DFQATT and CDR2 SNEGSKA (reference sequence). The CDR3 sequence: CSAGGQRTKNPNTEAFF. CDR3 DNA sequence: TGCAGTGCTGGAGGACAGAGAACCAAAAACCCGAACACTGAAGCTTTCTTT.

The sample holds many counts of this clonotype. The CDR3, as DNA: TGTGCCAGCAGCTTAGGACAGGGTAACACTGAAGCTTTCTTT. It yields the protein CASSLGQGNTEAFF. The chain combines TRBV13 with TRBJ1-1, with TRBD1 as a possible D gene (6 bases). This CDR3 is 14 amino acids long. V was clipped by 0 bases and J by 2 bases, with 7 bases between them. Germline loops: CDR1 PRHDT, CDR2 FYEKMQ (reference sequence).

This clonotype has more than one count but fewer than ten. The chain joins TRBV29-1 to TRBJ2-1; TRBD1 aligns across 10 bases. Germline CDR1 and CDR2: SQVTM and ANQGSEA. Trimming removed 7 bases from V and 4 bases from J; junction bases left unmatched: 4. The CDR3 consists of 13 residues. As DNA, the CDR3 is TGCAGCGACGGGACAGGGGTATACAATGAGCAGTTCTTC. Translated, it gives CSDGTGVYNEQFF.

This clonotype showed up just a few times. The chain joins TRBV4-3 to TRBJ2-5; D might be TRBD2 (6 bases). Trimming pared 2 bases from V and 2 bases from J, leaving 12 bases between. There are 15 residues in the CDR3. Germline loops: CDR1 LGHNA, CDR2 YSLEER. CDR3: CASSQWRADQETQYF. The CDR3 bases are TGCGCCAGCAGCCAATGGAGGGCAGATCAAGAGACCCAGTACTTC.

This chain connects TRBV7-8 to TRBJ2-3; 8 bases fit TRBD2. Germline lookup yields CDR1 SGHVS and CDR2 FQNEAQ. V shed 7 bases and J 4 bases; nucleotides not matched to a gene: 10. This CDR3 region has 15 residues. CDR3 in amino acids: CASTPGAGESDTQYF. The CDR3, as DNA: TGTGCCAGCACCCCCGGAGCGGGAGAGTCAGATACGCAGTATTTT.

This clonotype showed up many times. The rearrangement joins TRBV10-3 to TRBJ1-5; D not resolved. Germline V gene data show CDR1 as ENHRY and CDR2 as SYGVKD. V lost 2 bases, J lost 6 bases, and 17 bases lay in between. The CDR3 has 16 residues. CDR3 DNA sequence: TGTGCCATCAGTGAGACAGTCGTTGGAGGAGGTCAGCCCCAGCATTTT. Translating it yields CAISETVVGGGQPQHF.

To note about this clonotype: This clone may be a read error of a much larger clone one base away. This chain links TRBV14 with TRBJ2-3; unclear D gene. Germline assignment: CDR1 SGHDN and CDR2 FVKESK. The CDR3 spans 13 residues. V lost 6 bases and J lost 1, with 8 bases in between. Here the CDR3 reads CASRSLGTDTQYF. CDR3 coding DNA: TGTGCCAGCAGAAGCCTTGGCACAGATACGCAGTATTTT.

This clonotype was counted ten times or more. V is TRBV20-1 and J is TRBJ2-4; 8 positions agree with TRBD2. Germline V CDR1 and CDR2: DFQATT, SNEGSKA (reference sequence). V lost 2 bases to trimming and J lost 1 base; unmatched junction nucleotides: 4. This CDR3 region has 15 residues. CDR3 bases: TGCAGTGCTAGATGGCGGGAGGAGGCCAAAAACATTCAGTACTTC. It is translated as CSARWREEAKNIQYF.

This clonotype has a count of ten or more. The rearrangement links TRBV6-4 to TRBJ2-1, with D possibly matching TRBD2 (6 bases). Germline loops: CDR1 MRHNA, CDR2 SNTAGT. The CDR3 contains 13 residues. Trimming took off 0 bases at V and 9 bases at J, with 9 bases between the two ends. For the CDR3, the DNA is TGTGCCAGCAGTGACTCGACTAGTCGTGAGCAGTTCTTC. Translation gives CASSDSTSREQFF.